Sequencing of this TCR beta chain was carried out in a study of T cells in Graves' hyperthyroidism and ophthalmopathy. The CDR3 regions of TCR beta were amplified from RNA transcripts. HTBI primers were employed in a first-round RT-PCR of the TCR CDR3. MiXCR, applied by TCRdb to the multiplex PCR reads, yields one record per CDR3 protein. The data hold some 650,000 distinct CDR3 sequences, with roughly a sixth observed a single time. In germline, CDR1 is GTSNPN, CDR2 SVGIG (reference sequence). CDR3 size: 12 residues. Trimming removed 3 bases at V and 2 bases at J, with 7 bases between. This clonotype was seen at least ten times.

V is TRBV30 and J is TRBJ1-2; D is unclear. The sample taken for sequencing was blood. The receptor's source is a woman aged 40 to 50 with Graves' ophthalmopathy. CDR3 in amino acids: CAWRQSNYGYTF. In DNA, the CDR3 is TGTGCCTGGAGACAGTCGAACTATGGCTACACCTTC.